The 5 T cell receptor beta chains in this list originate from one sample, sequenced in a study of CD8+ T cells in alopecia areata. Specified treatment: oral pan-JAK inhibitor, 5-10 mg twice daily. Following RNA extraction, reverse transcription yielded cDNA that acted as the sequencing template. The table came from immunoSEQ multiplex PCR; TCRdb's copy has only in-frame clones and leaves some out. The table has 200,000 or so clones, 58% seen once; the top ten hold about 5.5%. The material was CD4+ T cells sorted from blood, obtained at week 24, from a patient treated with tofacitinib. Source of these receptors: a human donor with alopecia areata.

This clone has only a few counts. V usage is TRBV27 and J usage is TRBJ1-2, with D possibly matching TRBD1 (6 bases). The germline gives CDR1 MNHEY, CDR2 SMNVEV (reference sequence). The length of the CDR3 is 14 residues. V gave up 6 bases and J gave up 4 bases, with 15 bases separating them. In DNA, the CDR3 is TGTGCCAGCAGCTTAACAGGGAGGGTCTATGGCTACACCTTC. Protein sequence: CASSLTGRVYGYTF.

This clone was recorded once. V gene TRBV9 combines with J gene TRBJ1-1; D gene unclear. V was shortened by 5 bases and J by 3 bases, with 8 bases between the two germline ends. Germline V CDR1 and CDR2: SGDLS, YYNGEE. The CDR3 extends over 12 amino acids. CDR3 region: CASRAMDTEAFF. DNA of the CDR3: TGTGCCAGCAGGGCGATGGACACTGAAGCTTTCTTT.

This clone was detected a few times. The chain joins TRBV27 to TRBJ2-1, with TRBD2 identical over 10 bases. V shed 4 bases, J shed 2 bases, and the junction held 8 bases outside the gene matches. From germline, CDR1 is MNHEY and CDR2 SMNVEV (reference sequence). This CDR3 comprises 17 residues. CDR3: CASSSASGGATYNEQFF. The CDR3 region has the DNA TGTGCCAGCAGTTCGGCTAGCGGGGGCGCCACCTACAATGAGCAGTTCTTC.

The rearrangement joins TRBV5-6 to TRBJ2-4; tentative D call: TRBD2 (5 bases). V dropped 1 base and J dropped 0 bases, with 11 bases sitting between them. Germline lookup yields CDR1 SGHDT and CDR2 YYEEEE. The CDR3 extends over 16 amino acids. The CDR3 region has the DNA TGTGCCAGCAGCTTGAGGACTCTTGGAGCCAAAAACATTCAGTACTTC. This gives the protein CASSLRTLGAKNIQYF.

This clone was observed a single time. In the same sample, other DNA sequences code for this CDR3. Written as DNA, the CDR3 is TGTGCCAGCAGCGTACGAGGAAACACTGAAGCTTTCTTT. This codes for CASSVRGNTEAFF. The chain joins TRBV9 to TRBJ1-1, with D hard to call. Trimming took 1 base from V and 2 from J, leaving 6 bases between them. Germline V gives CDR1 SGDLS, CDR2 YYNGEE. The CDR3 runs to 13 residues.